This is a list of T cell receptor beta chains from one sample in a study of spatial heterogeneity in lung cancer. TCRdb re-derived calls from the 5' RACE reads in MiXCR, one entry per CDR3 protein. Of 15,000 to 20,000 distinct CDR3 sequences in the sample, roughly a fifth were seen once. This material consisted of PBMCs, taken at surgery. The receptors stem from a female donor with early-stage non-small cell lung cancer. Both conserved end residues are part of each CDR3. Each record gives: J gene, D gene, clone size, V gene, CDR3 DNA, CDR3 protein. A D gene is named only where the DNA matches it firmly. A clone size is listed for some rows: how often the clone was seen (once, few, many), or a class if it is expanded.

>TRBJ2-1|TRBD2|many|TRBV6-2/TRBV6-3
TGTGCCAGCACCGACGGCCCAACTAGCGGGATCTACAATGAGCAGTTCTTC
CASTDGPTSGIYNEQFF
>TRBJ2-2|.|many|TRBV7-9
TGTGCCAGCAGCCTAGGCAGTACTTCCGGGGAGCTGTTTTTT
CASSLGSTSGELFF
>TRBJ1-6|.|.|TRBV28
TGTGCCAGCCGCCAGCAGGCTAATTCACCCCTCCACTTT
CASRQQANSPLHF
>TRBJ1-2|.|medium-sized|TRBV4-2
TGTGCCAGCAGCCAACTGGGAGACAATGGCTACACCTTC
CASSQLGDNGYTF
>TRBJ2-5|TRBD1|many|TRBV20-1
TGCAGTGCTAAAAACAGGGGGGTATGGGAGACCCAGTACTTC
CSAKNRGVWETQYF
>TRBJ2-7|.|many|TRBV20-1
TGCAGTGCTAGTACAAGCACCCAGGACGAGCAGTACTTC
CSASTSTQDEQYF
>TRBJ1-2|TRBD1|many|TRBV7-9
TGTGCCAGCAACCCAGGGGGCGAGCATCGCTACACCTTC
CASNPGGEHRYTF
>TRBJ2-5|TRBD2|.|TRBV7-6
TGTGCCAGCAGCTCAAGCGGGAGCTGGCAAGAGACCCAGTACTTC
CASSSSGSWQETQYF
>TRBJ2-1|.|medium-sized|TRBV11-2
TGTGCCAGCAGCCCGGAGGGCCGATCCTACAATGAGCAGTTCTTC
CASSPEGRSYNEQFF
>TRBJ2-6|.|many|TRBV19
TGTGCCAGTAGTATATTTTCGGGGTCAGGGGCCAACGTCCTGACTTTC
CASSIFSGSGANVLTF
>TRBJ2-1|TRBD2|medium-sized|TRBV29-1
TGCAGCGTGGAAAGCGGGAGGGCCTCATATGAGCAGTTCTTC
CSVESGRASYEQFF
>TRBJ2-6|.|medium-sized|TRBV11-2
TGTGCCAGCAGCTTAGATCTAGTCTCTGGGGCCAACGTCCTGACTTTC
CASSLDLVSGANVLTF
>TRBJ2-7|TRBD1|medium-sized|TRBV20-1
TGCAGTGCTAGGGGGGACAGGGAAACCTACGAGCAGTACTTC
CSARGDRETYEQYF
>TRBJ2-1|.|many|TRBV6-2/TRBV6-3
TGTGCCAGCAGGGGGGCGGCTAGCCGTTCGACCTACAATGAGCAGTTCTTC
CASRGAASRSTYNEQFF
>TRBJ2-5|TRBD1|few|TRBV6-5
TGTGCCAGCAGTTCCTCCGGGACAGGAAGCCAAGAGACCCAGTACTTC
CASSSSGTGSQETQYF
>TRBJ2-2|.|many|TRBV6-6
TGTGCCAGCATCACGGGCGCTATACAGGGGGAGCTGTTTTTT
CASITGAIQGELFF
>TRBJ2-7|TRBD1|medium-sized|TRBV10-3
TGTGCCATCAGTGAGTCTAAGGGGGCCGACTACGAGCAGTACTTC
CAISESKGADYEQYF
>TRBJ2-1|.|.|TRBV4-3
TGCGCCAGCAGCCAAGTTCTCCCGAATGAGCAGTTCTTC
CASSQVLPNEQFF
>TRBJ2-7|TRBD1|many|TRBV7-9
TGTGCCAGCAGCTACCGACAGGGCTACGAGCAGTACTTC
CASSYRQGYEQYF
>TRBJ2-3|.|medium-sized|TRBV25-1
TGTGCCAGCAGGGCCGGGTATGGCACAGATACGCAGTATTTT
CASRAGYGTDTQYF
>TRBJ2-3|TRBD2|.|TRBV5-6
TGTGCCAGCAGCTTCAGGACGGGGGGGGCAGATACGCAGTATTTT
CASSFRTGGADTQYF
>TRBJ1-5|TRBD1|.|TRBV6-2/TRBV6-3
TGTGCCAGCAGTCCCCCGGGACAGGGGTATCAGCCCCAGCATTTT
CASSPPGQGYQPQHF
>TRBJ1-1|.|.|TRBV5-1
TGCGCCAGCAGCTTAGGTGGGGGTATGGAAGCTTTCTTT
CASSLGGGMEAFF
>TRBJ2-1|TRBD1|.|TRBV29-1
TGCAGCGTCGGGACAGGGGTCCACAATGAGCAGTTCTTC
CSVGTGVHNEQFF
>TRBJ2-3|.|few|TRBV20-1
TGCAGTGCCCGACCCGTCGATACGCAGTATTTT
CSARPVDTQYF
>TRBJ2-3|.|.|TRBV7-9
TGTGCCAGCAGCCCCAACTACAGCACAGATACGCAGTATTTT
CASSPNYSTDTQYF
>TRBJ2-7|TRBD2|.|TRBV7-2
TGTGCCAGCAGCTTGGGACTAGCACCCTACGAGCAGTACTTC
CASSLGLAPYEQYF
>TRBJ2-3|TRBD2|.|TRBV20-1
TGCAGTGCTAGGACCTCCAAAGCGGGAGTAGTTGCAGATACGCAGTATTTT
CSARTSKAGVVADTQYF
>TRBJ2-5|TRBD2|.|TRBV7-2
TGTGCCAGCAGCTGGGGACTAGCGGGTACCCAGCCCCAGTACTTC
CASSWGLAGTQPQYF
>TRBJ2-3|.|many|TRBV7-2
TGTGCCAGCAGCCCCTCGAGGGGGTGGGATACGCAGTATTTT
CASSPSRGWDTQYF
>TRBJ2-1|.|medium-sized|TRBV12-3/TRBV12-4
TGTGCCAGCAGCGAGCGGGTTTACAATGAGCAGTTCTTC
CASSERVYNEQFF
>TRBJ2-7|TRBD2|many|TRBV20-1
TGCAGTGCTAGTAGCGGGAGGTTCTACGAGCAGTACTTC
CSASSGRFYEQYF
>TRBJ2-7|.|medium-sized|TRBV28
TGTGCCAGCAGTTTACTCGGGCCTTTCTCCTACGAGCAGTACTTC
CASSLLGPFSYEQYF
>TRBJ2-1|.|many|TRBV5-6
TGTGCCAGCAGGGTGCTAGGGGCCGGGGATGAGCAGTTCTTC
CASRVLGAGDEQFF
>TRBJ1-5|.|many|TRBV6-5
TGTGCCAGCCGTAACTTGGGTGGCAATCAGCCCCAGCATTTT
CASRNLGGNQPQHF
>TRBJ2-1|.|few|TRBV7-2
TGTGCCAGCAGCCCAGGTACCGGTTGGATGACCGACAATGAGCAGTTCTTC
CASSPGTGWMTDNEQFF
>TRBJ1-5|.|many|TRBV6-1
TGTGCCAGCAGTGCCGGGTATAGCAATCAGCCCCAGCATTTT
CASSAGYSNQPQHF
>TRBJ2-3|.|many|TRBV20-1
TGCAGTGCTAGAGGAGACTTATCTAGCACAGATACGCAGTATTTT
CSARGDLSSTDTQYF
>TRBJ2-5|TRBD1|.|TRBV20-1
TGCAGTGCTAGCCTCCCGCCGGGACAGGGAAAAGAGACCCAGTACTTC
CSASLPPGQGKETQYF
>TRBJ2-1|.|many|TRBV7-8
TGTGCCAGCAGCTTAGCGCTTTGGCAGAATCGAAATGAGCAGTTCTTC
CASSLALWQNRNEQFF